This TCR beta chain was recorded in a study of Graves' ophthalmopathy and Graves' hyperthyroidism. Transcripts of RNA were the source for amplifying TCR beta CDR3 regions. HTBI-primed RT-PCR formed the first round, and a multiplex PCR formed the second. Via MiXCR, TCRdb re-called the multiplex PCR reads, giving one row per CDR3 protein. This table holds roughly 700,000 distinct CDR3 sequences, roughly 40% found once. Serum thyroxine and TRAb, along with clinical symptoms, thyroid ultrasound and orbital computed tomography, were what diagnosis relied on. The CDR3 is 17 residues long. With V trimmed by 3 bases and J by 5 bases, 7 bases remained unmatched. The germline V gene has CDR1 SEHNR and CDR2 FQNEAQ (reference sequence).

The rearrangement links TRBV7-9 to TRBJ2-2; 12 nucleotides match TRBD1. The origin of this receptor is an adult man with Graves' ophthalmopathy. The sequenced material came from peripheral blood. The CDR3 region has the DNA TGTGCCAGCAGCTTCGCTGGGACAGGGGGCTTTACCGGGGAGCTGTTTTTT. Residues: CASSFAGTGGFTGELFF.